This TCR beta chain was captured by sequencing in a study of blood T cell repertoires in COVID-19. The wider study: Acute and convalescent COVID-19 samples came from the United States, Italy and Spain. PBMCs, B-cell-depleted T cells, or T cells provided the cDNA or gDNA that made up the material.

Per the authors' pipeline: Estimated nucleated cell counts came from reference gene primer amplification. TCRdb's copy holds only in-frame clones and misses some; the assay was immunoSEQ multiplex PCR. The D gene and trimming were derived from the DNA, and the V and J assignments and clone size from that table. Among over 60,000 clones listed, 85% to 90% were seen once. The CDR3 sequence is 12 residues long. In germline, CDR1 is MNHEY, CDR2 SVGEGT. The ends were cut back, 2 bases at V and 6 bases at J, with 8 bases in the middle. The TCR originated in a woman of 80 years or more with active COVID-19. The chain carries TRBV6-2 or TRBV6-3 and TRBJ2-7; D not resolved. The sample taken for sequencing was peripheral blood. CDR3 in amino acids: CASSYVSLEQYF. Written as DNA, the CDR3 is TGTGCCAGCAGTTACGTATCTCTCGAGCAGTACTTC.